The sequence of this T cell receptor beta chain was determined in a study of blood T cell repertoires in COVID-19. Trimming stripped 6 bases from V and 6 bases from J, with 21 bases between. The germline CDR1 and CDR2 sequences are MNHEY and SMNVEV (reference sequence). This CDR3 has 15 amino acids. Using immunoSEQ multiplex PCR, the repertoire was profiled, and TCRdb retains in-frame clones only, with some absent. Among around 260,000 clones listed, around 87% were seen once. This chain links TRBV27 with TRBJ2-7; D might be TRBD1 (7 bases). The sequence was obtained from a woman in her 50s with acute or convalescent COVID-19. Sequencing was carried out using peripheral blood. DNA of the CDR3: TGTGCCAGCAGCGGGTCTAGGAGGGGGCGAGGCGAGCAGTACTTC. Protein product: CASSGSRRGRGEQYF.